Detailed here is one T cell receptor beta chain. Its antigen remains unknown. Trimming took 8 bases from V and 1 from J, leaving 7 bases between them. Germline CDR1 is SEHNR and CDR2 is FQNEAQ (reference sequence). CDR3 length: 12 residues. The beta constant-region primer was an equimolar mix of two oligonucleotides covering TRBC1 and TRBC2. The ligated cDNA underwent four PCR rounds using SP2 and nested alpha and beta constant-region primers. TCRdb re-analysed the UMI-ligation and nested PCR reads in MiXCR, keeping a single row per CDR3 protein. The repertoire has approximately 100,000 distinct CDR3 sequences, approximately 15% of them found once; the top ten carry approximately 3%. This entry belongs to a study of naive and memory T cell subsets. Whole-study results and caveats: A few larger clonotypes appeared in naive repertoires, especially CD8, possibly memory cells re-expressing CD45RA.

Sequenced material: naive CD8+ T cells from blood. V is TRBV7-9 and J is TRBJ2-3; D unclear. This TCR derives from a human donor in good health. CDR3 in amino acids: CASHSGTDTQYF. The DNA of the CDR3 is TGTGCCAGCCACTCTGGCACAGATACGCAGTATTTT.